One sample yielded the 23 T cell receptor beta chains listed below, sequenced in a study of shared clonotypes between healthy human individuals. Using immunoSEQ multiplex PCR, the repertoire was profiled, and TCRdb retains in-frame clones only, with some absent. The sample lists more than 2 million clones; almost 96% were seen once. Sequencing was done on a sample of naive CD4+ T cells sorted from blood. The sample's subset: CD45RA+ positively selected. The receptor source for this set is a man in his late teens or twenties in good health.

In DNA form, the CDR3 reads TGTGCCAGCAGCCACGGACTAGCGGGAGTGGAGACCCAGTACTTC. This translates into CASSHGLAGVETQYF. The chain links TRBV5-5 to TRBJ2-5; 13 bases are a match to TRBD2. The CDR3 is 15 amino acids. Germline lookup yields CDR1 SGHKS and CDR2 YYEKEE (reference sequence). V lost 4 bases and J lost 5; bases outside the gene matches: 5.

As concerns this clone: At the DNA level, this CDR3 is encoded by other sequences in the same sample as well. The chain couples TRBV5-1 to TRBJ1-2; the D gene is possibly TRBD1 (6 bases). Germline lookup yields CDR1 SGHRS and CDR2 YFSETQ. Trimming pared 4 bases from V and 3 bases from J, leaving 10 bases between. The CDR3 covers 13 residues. As DNA, the CDR3 is TGCGCCAGCAGCCAAGGGGGTGACTATGGCTACACCTTC. Translated: CASSQGGDYGYTF.

V is TRBV28 and J is TRBJ1-4; 8 bases are a match to TRBD1. Germline CDR1 and CDR2: MDHEN and SYDVKM. Losses at the gene ends were 7 bases for V and 3 bases for J; bases not matched to a gene: 13. CDR3 length equals 17 residues. The CDR3 spells CASTPPGQARANEKLFF. The CDR3 DNA reads as TGTGCCAGCACCCCTCCGGGACAGGCACGCGCTAATGAAAAACTGTTTTTT. The whole variable domain, remainder taken from reference TRBV28 and TRBJ1-4, is DVKVTQSSRYLVKRTGEKVFLECVQDMDHENMFWYRQDPGLGLRLIYFSYDVKMKEKGDIPEGYSVSREKKERFSLILESASTNQTSMYLCASTPPGQARANEKLFFGSGTQLSVL.

This chain uses TRBV7-9 with TRBJ2-5, with TRBD1 as a possible D gene (6 bases). The CDR3 contains 17 residues. Germline lookup yields CDR1 SEHNR and CDR2 FQNEAQ (reference sequence). V was clipped by 4 bases and J by 1 base, with 19 bases between them. The CDR3 reads CASSWGKEGRGQETQYF. CDR3 bases: TGTGCCAGCAGCTGGGGGAAAGAGGGCAGGGGCCAAGAGACCCAGTACTTC.

The chain has TRBV9 and TRBJ2-3, with D maybe TRBD2 (6 bases). CDR3 length: 15 residues. CDR1 SGDLS and CDR2 YYNGEE come from the germline V gene. Trimming cost V 3 bases and J 0 bases, with 11 bases left between them. CDR3 sequence reads: CASSARGISTDTQYF. The CDR3 DNA is TGTGCCAGCAGCGCTCGGGGGATTAGCACAGATACGCAGTATTTT.

The J gene is TRBJ1-3, the V gene TRBV6-1; 7 bases are shared with TRBD1. Germline assignment: CDR1 MNHNS and CDR2 SASEGT. This CDR3 comprises 17 residues. The V and J ends lost 6 bases and 0 bases, in that order; junction bases with no gene match: 11. CDR3 bases: TGTGCCAGCAGGGAACGACAGGGATCATTCTCTGGAAACACCATATATTTT. This gives the protein CASRERQGSFSGNTIYF.

The chain has TRBV5-4 and TRBJ2-3; 11 nucleotides line up with TRBD2. The CDR3 is 17 residues long. J gave up 0 bases and V 3 bases, and 6 bases lay outside the gene matches. CDR1 SGHNT and CDR2 YYREEE come from the germline V gene (reference sequence). The DNA of the CDR3 is TGTGCCAGCAGCTGGAAGACTAGCGGGGCTAGCACAGATACGCAGTATTTT. Amino acid sequence: CASSWKTSGASTDTQYF.

V gene TRBV5-6 combines with J gene TRBJ2-1; a possible D gene is TRBD2 (5 bases). The germline V and J ends were trimmed by 1 base and 9 bases, with 14 bases remaining between them. In germline, CDR1 is SGHDT, CDR2 YYEEEE. The CDR3 runs to 14 residues. In nucleotides, the CDR3 is TGTGCCAGCAGCTTGAGGTCGCTAGCCGGTGAGCAGTTCTTC. This codes for CASSLRSLAGEQFF.

The chain employs TRBV19 and TRBJ1-4, with 8 bases aligning to TRBD1. The CDR3 has 14 amino acids. Germline CDR1 and CDR2: LNHDA and SQIVND (reference sequence). V was clipped by 5 bases and J by 8 bases; unmatched bases: 7. The DNA for the CDR3 is TGTGCCAGTAGTCTTCCAGGGGGCCGGGAAAAACTGTTTTTT. It codes for CASSLPGGREKLFF.

The chain has TRBV5-1 and TRBJ2-2; 11 bases map to TRBD1. With 4 bases clipped from V and 7 bases from J, the junction kept 6 bases outside the gene matches. The CDR3 contains 15 residues. CDR1 SGHRS and CDR2 YFSETQ come from the germline V gene. The CDR3, as DNA: TGCGCCAGCAGCCGGGACAGGGGGAAGAGCGGGGAGCTGTTTTTT. Translated, it gives CASSRDRGKSGELFF.

This chain uses TRBV6-5 with TRBJ2-7, with unresolved D. The V gene lost 3 bases and the J gene lost 3 bases, with 15 bases spanning the gap. This CDR3 is 15 amino acids long. Germline CDR1 is MNHEY and CDR2 is SVGAGI. CDR3 nucleotide sequence: TGTGCCAGCAGTTATTATCCTAGGCAATACTACGAGCAGTACTTC. This sequence encodes CASSYYPRQYYEQYF.

The rearrangement joins TRBV29-1 to TRBJ2-1; 13 positions agree with TRBD2. This CDR3 has 16 amino acids. The V gene end was trimmed by 3 bases and the J gene end by 10 bases; junction bases not matched to a gene: 12. The germline V gene encodes CDR1 SQVTM and CDR2 ANQGSEA. The CDR3 sequence: CSVEDSGTSGVYEQFF. In DNA form, the CDR3 reads TGCAGCGTTGAGGATTCCGGGACTAGCGGGGTGTACGAGCAGTTCTTC.

The count of this clone is one. This sample also contains other DNA sequences that code for the same CDR3. CDR3 sequence reads: CASSVAGGPQETQYF. The CDR3 nucleotides read TGTGCCAGCAGCGTAGCGGGAGGACCACAAGAGACCCAGTACTTC. This chain uses TRBV9 with TRBJ2-5, with 7 bases identical to TRBD2. The trim removed 0 bases at V and 2 bases at J, leaving 4 bases unmatched. Per the germline V gene, CDR1 is SGDLS and CDR2 is YYNGEE. The CDR3 consists of 15 residues. The full variable domain, with the rest looked up from reference TRBV9 and TRBJ2-5, is DSGVTQTPKHLITATGQRVTLRCSPRSGDLSVYWYQQSLDQGLQFLIQYYNGEERAKGNILERFSAQQFPDLHSELNLSSLELGDSALYFCASSVAGGPQETQYFGPGTRLLVL.

The chain employs TRBV20-1 and TRBJ2-5; no reliable D call. CDR1 and CDR2 (germline): DFQATT, SNEGSKA (reference sequence). V was clipped by 2 bases and J by 5 bases, with 3 bases between them. This CDR3 comprises 10 residues. The CDR3 DNA follows: TGCAGTGCTAGAATGGAGACCCAGTACTTC. Translated, it gives CSARMETQYF.

V gene TRBV7-9 combines with J gene TRBJ1-4, with D perhaps matching TRBD1 (5 bases). The CDR3 loop spans 17 amino acids. Between the trimmed V and J ends, which lost 6 bases and 3 bases, there was a span of 20 bases. In germline, CDR1 is SEHNR, CDR2 FQNEAQ (reference sequence). CDR3 sequence reads: CASRPGLGVSANEKLFF. The CDR3, as DNA: TGTGCCAGCAGACCCGGTCTAGGGGTATCGGCTAATGAAAAACTGTTTTTT. Supplemented by reference TRBV7-9 and TRBJ1-4, the full variable domain reads DTGVSQNPRHKITKRGQNVTFRCDPISEHNRLYWYRQTLGQGPEFLTYFQNEAQLEKSRLLSDRFSAERPKGSFSTLEIQRTEQGDSAMYLCASRPGLGVSANEKLFFGSGTQLSVL.

The V and J genes are TRBV4-3 and TRBJ2-3; 7 bases align to TRBD2. V lost 0 bases, J lost 5 bases, and 5 bases stayed unmatched. Germline values: CDR1 LGHNA, CDR2 YSLEER. This CDR3 is 15 amino acids long. DNA for the CDR3: TGCGCCAGCAGCCAAGAACGGGGAGGGCAAGATACGCAGTATTTT. It yields the protein CASSQERGGQDTQYF.

The CDR3 nucleotides are TGCGCCAGCAGCTGGGGACCTCAGGTCGGAGCTTTCTTT. Translated, it gives CASSWGPQVGAFF. The chain employs TRBV5-1 and TRBJ1-1, with D perhaps matching TRBD1 (5 bases). Trimming left V 3 bases short and J 10 bases short, with 16 bases between. The CDR3 sequence is 13 residues long. The germline CDR1 and CDR2 sequences are SGHRS and YFSETQ. The full variable domain, in which reference TRBV5-1 and TRBJ1-1 provide the parts outside the CDR3, is KAGVTQTPRYLIKTRGQQVTLSCSPISGHRSVSWYQQTPGQGLQFLFEYFSETQRNKGNFPGRFSGRQFSNSRSEMNVSTLELGDSALYLCASSWGPQVGAFFGQGTRLTVV.

The chain has TRBV2 and TRBJ1-5; D uncertain. The germline V gene encodes CDR1 SNHLY and CDR2 FYNNEI. CDR3 length: 16 residues. V was pared by 4 bases and J by 1 base, with 14 bases between. The CDR3 DNA sequence: TGTGCCAGCAGTGTTCGGGATTCGAGGAGCAATCAGCCCCAGCATTTT. Its protein is CASSVRDSRSNQPQHF.

V and J are TRBV18 and TRBJ2-7; a possible D gene is TRBD1 (5 bases). Per germline, CDR1 KGHSH and CDR2 LQKENI. CDR3 length equals 14 residues. Deletions cut 2 bases from V and 2 bases from J, with 10 bases between. The CDR3 coding sequence is TGTGCCAGCTCACCAGGCAGGGTAACCTACGAGCAGTACTTC. Protein: CASSPGRVTYEQYF.

This rearrangement joins TRBV7-2 to TRBJ1-6; D not certain. This CDR3 spans 17 amino acids. V was trimmed by 1 base and J by 7 bases, leaving 17 bases between them. The V gene's germline CDR1 is SGHTA and CDR2 FQGNSA. CDR3 region: CASSLVGSALMNSPLHF. CDR3 bases: TGTGCCAGCAGCTTAGTGGGCAGTGCCTTGATGAATTCACCCCTCCACTTT.

The genes are TRBV5-4 and TRBJ2-5; D is unclear. Germline assignment: CDR1 SGHNT and CDR2 YYREEE (reference sequence). Trimming took off 4 bases at V and 5 bases at J, with 21 bases between the two ends. The CDR3 totals 16 residues. This CDR3 reads CASSRGPRVGVETQYF. DNA for the CDR3: TGTGCCAGCAGCCGCGGACCGCGCGTTGGTGTGGAGACCCAGTACTTC.

The chain recombines TRBV5-6 with TRBJ1-1, with D tentatively TRBD1 (5 bases). V was pared by 4 bases and J by 0 bases, with 13 bases between. The CDR3 sequence is 15 residues long. CDR1 and CDR2 (germline): SGHDT, YYEEEE. CDR3 bases: TGTGCCAGCAGCCCCCTCGGGGCCTTGAACACTGAAGCTTTCTTT. It yields the protein CASSPLGALNTEAFF.

This chain connects TRBV10-3 to TRBJ2-2; 9 nucleotides line up with TRBD1. This CDR3 has 15 residues. Germline values: CDR1 ENHRY, CDR2 SYGVKD. V was pared by 6 bases and J by 4 bases, with 6 bases of the junction left unmatched. This chain's CDR3 is CAIRGDREFTGELFF. For the CDR3, the DNA is TGTGCCATCAGGGGGGACAGGGAGTTCACCGGGGAGCTGTTTTTT.